This paragraph covers one TCR beta chain sequence. What it binds is unknown. This record comes from a study of response to subunit inactivated influenza vaccine. Study-wide results and limits: A suggestion made by the authors is that each seasonal influenza vaccination recruits few new T cells.

TCRdb itself ran the RT-PCR reads through MiXCR, one entry per CDR3 protein. The repertoire holds 250,000 to 350,000 distinct CDR3 sequences, with 22% as singletons. CDR3 length: 14 residues. CDR1 is MDHEN and CDR2 is SYDVKM in the germline V gene. The V and J ends lost 6 bases and 7 bases respectively, with 15 bases between them. The specimen comprised PBMCs from blood, sampled approximately 22 months after vaccination. The chain uses TRBV28 and TRBJ1-4; possibly TRBD1 for D (5 bases). The clonotype originates from a man in his fifties or sixties who received an inactivated influenza vaccine. The CDR3 spells CASSPTAAPEKLFF. Written as DNA, the CDR3 is TGTGCCAGCAGCCCGACAGCGGCCCCTGAAAAACTGTTTTTT.